These T cell receptor beta chains were read from a single sample in a study of T-cell reconstitution after alpha-beta-depleted transplantation in children. TCRdb re-analysed the PCR reads in MiXCR, keeping a single row per CDR3 protein. The table shows approximately 520,000 distinct CDR3 sequences, with roughly 33% occurring only once. The sample consisted of PBMCs from the stem cell graft donor, taken from the stem cell graft. The receptors come from a human donor who donated a stem cell graft to a child with aplastic anemia. The CDR3 runs from the conserved cysteine through the conserved F or W. A D gene is named only where the DNA matches it firmly. Rows give clone size only sometimes, using once, few, many, or a class for an expanded clone.

length | J | D | V | size | CDR3 | DNA
14 | TRBJ2-1 | . | TRBV7-9 | many | CASSAPGREREQFF | TGTGCCAGCAGCGCCCCGGGACGGGAAAGAGAGCAGTTCTTC
15 | TRBJ2-3 | . | TRBV18 | . | CASSPVNGVTDTQYF | TGTGCCAGCTCACCAGTTAACGGGGTCACAGATACGCAGTATTTT
16 | TRBJ2-3 | . | TRBV15 | . | CATSSRQAGVSDTQYF | TGTGCCACCAGCAGTCGACAGGCAGGGGTTTCGGATACGCAGTATTTT
15 | TRBJ1-2 | . | TRBV29-1 | few | CSVEDKAVTNYGYTF | TGCAGCGTTGAAGATAAGGCAGTAACTAACTATGGCTACACCTTC
15 | TRBJ2-1 | . | TRBV5-6 | . | CASSLDREDGNEQFF | TGTGCCAGCAGCTTGGACAGGGAGGATGGCAATGAGCAGTTCTTC
15 | TRBJ1-4 | . | TRBV18 | few | CASSSEGNRNEKLFF | TGTGCCAGCTCAAGTGAGGGAAACAGAAATGAAAAACTGTTTTTT
15 | TRBJ2-7 | TRBD1 | TRBV27 | few | CASSLAGTGTYEQYF | TGTGCCAGCAGTTTAGCCGGGACAGGGACCTACGAGCAGTACTTC
13 | TRBJ1-2 | . | TRBV6-1 | few | CASSEQGREGYTF | TGTGCCAGCAGTGAACAGGGACGGGAAGGCTACACCTTC
15 | TRBJ1-4 | . | TRBV9 | . | CASSVSGATNEKLFF | TGTGCCAGCAGCGTATCAGGGGCAACTAATGAAAAACTGTTTTTT
14 | TRBJ1-2 | TRBD1 | TRBV5-1 | . | CASSFEQGDYGYTF | TGCGCCAGCAGCTTCGAACAGGGGGACTATGGCTACACCTTC
18 | TRBJ2-4 | TRBD1 | TRBV29-1 | few | CSARGGIRDRVSKNIQYF | TGCAGCGCTAGAGGGGGAATCCGGGACAGGGTTTCCAAAAACATTCAGTACTTC
15 | TRBJ1-1 | TRBD1 | TRBV7-2 | few | CASSSDRGRETEAFF | TGTGCCAGCAGCTCCGACAGGGGGCGCGAAACTGAAGCTTTCTTT
15 | TRBJ2-1 | TRBD2 | TRBV6-1 | . | CASSQRLAGGNEQFF | TGTGCCAGCAGCCAAAGACTAGCGGGTGGCAATGAGCAGTTCTTC
16 | TRBJ2-2 | TRBD1 | TRBV19 | . | CASSIAGTANTGELFF | TGTGCCAGTAGTATTGCCGGGACAGCGAACACCGGGGAGCTGTTTTTT
14 | TRBJ1-1 | . | TRBV10-3 | . | CAISEIQPNTEAFF | TGTGCCATCAGTGAGATACAGCCGAACACTGAAGCTTTCTTT
15 | TRBJ2-1 | TRBD2 | TRBV24-1 | . | CATSDPSGGYNEQFF | TGTGCCACCAGTGATCCTAGCGGGGGGTACAATGAGCAGTTCTTC
13 | TRBJ2-2 | . | TRBV7-3 | . | CASSLKQGEELFF | TGTGCCAGCAGCTTAAAGCAGGGCGAGGAGCTGTTTTTT
16 | TRBJ2-1 | TRBD2 | TRBV29-1 | . | CSARALAGAGYNEQFF | TGCAGCGCCCGGGCCTTAGCGGGAGCAGGTTACAATGAGCAGTTCTTC
13 | TRBJ1-5 | TRBD1 | TRBV29-1 | few | CSVAGGVGQPQHF | TGCAGCGTTGCAGGGGGGGTGGGTCAGCCCCAGCATTTT
11 | TRBJ2-5 | . | TRBV11-2 | . | CASSLVKEQDF | TGTGCCAGCAGCTTAGTGAAGGAGCAGGACTTC
15 | TRBJ2-7 | TRBD1 | TRBV12-3/TRBV12-4 | . | CASRHSGTGALEQYF | TGTGCCAGCAGACATTCCGGGACAGGGGCTCTCGAGCAGTACTTC
15 | TRBJ2-7 | . | TRBV9 | . | CASSVGGRADYEQYF | TGTGCCAGCAGCGTAGGGGGCAGGGCCGACTACGAGCAGTACTTC
11 | TRBJ2-7 | . | TRBV29-1 | . | CSVKSSYEQYF | TGCAGCGTCAAAAGCTCCTACGAGCAGTACTTC
15 | TRBJ2-2 | TRBD2 | TRBV20-1 | . | CSAATGLARTGELFF | TGCAGTGCTGCTACGGGACTAGCCCGGACCGGGGAGCTGTTTTTT
16 | TRBJ2-2 | . | TRBV7-9 | . | CASSLVAVVNTGELFF | TGTGCCAGCAGCTTGGTAGCGGTAGTGAACACCGGGGAGCTGTTTTTT
13 | TRBJ2-3 | . | TRBV7-2 | . | CASSFVVTDTQYF | TGTGCCAGCAGCTTCGTGGTCACAGATACGCAGTATTTT
12 | TRBJ1-3 | . | TRBV12-3/TRBV12-4 | many | CASSTHNGGLYF | TGTGCCAGCAGTACGCACAACGGGGGTTTATATTTT
13 | TRBJ1-1 | . | TRBV19 | . | CASTVRGGIGAFF | TGTGCCAGTACCGTTCGGGGCGGTATTGGGGCTTTCTTT
14 | TRBJ1-4 | . | TRBV5-1 | . | CASSRDAGNEKLFF | TGCGCCAGCAGTCGTGACGCGGGTAATGAAAAACTGTTTTTT
14 | TRBJ1-4 | . | TRBV20-1 | . | CSARRGRADEKLFF | TGCAGTGCTAGACGGGGTCGAGCGGATGAAAAACTGTTTTTT
13 | TRBJ2-7 | TRBD1 | TRBV29-1 | few | CSTTGQGTYEQYF | TGCAGCACTACCGGACAGGGGACCTACGAGCAGTACTTC
17 | TRBJ1-2 | . | TRBV5-1 | . | CASSLESGPLGIYGYTF | TGCGCCAGCAGCTTGGAGTCCGGGCCCCTGGGGATCTATGGCTACACCTTC
14 | TRBJ2-5 | . | TRBV5-1 | . | CASSVGKGQETQYF | TGCGCCAGCAGCGTAGGAAAAGGCCAAGAGACCCAGTACTTC